This T cell receptor (beta chain) was observed in a study of blood T cells in healthy people across ages. The CDR3 totals 10 residues. The ends were cut back, 8 bases at V and 1 base at J, with 3 bases in the middle. Germline CDR1 is MNHNS and CDR2 is SASEGT. A second PCR of about 6 to 11 cycles used a sample-barcoded 5' primer and a J-beta primer mix. Researchers report that a template-switch adaptor with 12 random nucleotides tagged each cDNA molecule. TCRdb analysed the 5' RACE reads with MiXCR anew, one entry per CDR3 protein. The sample holds about 1.4 million distinct CDR3 sequences, around 59% seen once. As to this clonotype: A much bigger clone sits one base away, suggesting this may be a read error.

The genes are TRBV6-1 and TRBJ2-7; D uncertain. This TCR derives from a man younger than 35 in good health. Sequencing input: blood. The DNA for the CDR3 is TGTGCCAGCCATTCCTACGAGCAGTACTTC. Protein sequence: CASHSYEQYF.